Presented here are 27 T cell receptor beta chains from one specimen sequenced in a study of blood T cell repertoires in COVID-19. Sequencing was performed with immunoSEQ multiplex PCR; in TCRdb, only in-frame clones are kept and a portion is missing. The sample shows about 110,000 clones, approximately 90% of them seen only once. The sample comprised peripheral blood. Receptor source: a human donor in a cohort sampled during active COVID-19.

CDR3 nucleotide sequence: TGTGCCAGCAGCCACAGGGGCCCGAACACCGGGGAGCTGTTTTTT. Translating gives CASSHRGPNTGELFF. The chain links TRBV11-1 to TRBJ2-2, with TRBD1 identical over 7 bases. Germline values: CDR1 SGHAT, CDR2 FQDESV (reference sequence). CDR3 length: 15 residues. J gave up 0 bases and V 5 bases, and 3 bases lay outside the gene matches.

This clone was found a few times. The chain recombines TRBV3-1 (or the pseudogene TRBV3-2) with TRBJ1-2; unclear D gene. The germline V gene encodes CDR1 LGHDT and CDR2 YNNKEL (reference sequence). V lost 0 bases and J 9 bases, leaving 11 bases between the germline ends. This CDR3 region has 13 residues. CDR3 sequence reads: CASSQDLGSSYTF. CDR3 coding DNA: TGTGCCAGCAGCCAAGATCTGGGCTCGAGCTACACCTTC.

The chain's CDR3 is CAGHRLETQYF. As DNA, the CDR3 is TGTGCCGGACATAGACTAGAAACGCAGTATTTT. This chain joins TRBV6-4 and TRBJ2-3; D might be TRBD2 (6 bases). The CDR3 contains 11 residues. The V end was cut by 11 bases, the J end by 9 bases, with 15 bases between. In germline, CDR1 is MRHNA, CDR2 SNTAGT.

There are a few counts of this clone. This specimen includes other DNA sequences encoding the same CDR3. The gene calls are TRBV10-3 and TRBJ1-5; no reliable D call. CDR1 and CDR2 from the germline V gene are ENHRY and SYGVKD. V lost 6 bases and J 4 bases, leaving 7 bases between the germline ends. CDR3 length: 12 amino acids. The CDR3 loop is CAISTGNQPQHF. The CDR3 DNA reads TGTGCCATCAGCACGGGGAATCAGCCCCAGCATTTT.

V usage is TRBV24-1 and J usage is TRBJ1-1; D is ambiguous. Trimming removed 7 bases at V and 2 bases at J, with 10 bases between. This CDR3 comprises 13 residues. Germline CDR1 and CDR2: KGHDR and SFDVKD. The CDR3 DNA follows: TGTGCCACCAGGAAAACAGATAACACTGAAGCTTTCTTT. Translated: CATRKTDNTEAFF.

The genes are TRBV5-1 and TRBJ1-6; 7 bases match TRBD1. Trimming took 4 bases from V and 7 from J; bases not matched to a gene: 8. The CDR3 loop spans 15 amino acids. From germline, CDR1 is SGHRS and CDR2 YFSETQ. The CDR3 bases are TGCGCCAGCAGCCCGGACTTACAGGGGAATTCACCCCTCCACTTT. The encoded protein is CASSPDLQGNSPLHF.

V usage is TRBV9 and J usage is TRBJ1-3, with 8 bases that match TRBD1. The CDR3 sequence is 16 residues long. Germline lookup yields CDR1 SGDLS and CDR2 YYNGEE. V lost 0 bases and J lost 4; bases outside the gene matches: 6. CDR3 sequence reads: CASSVAGRTGGNTIYF. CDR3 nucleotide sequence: TGTGCCAGCAGCGTAGCTGGTAGGACAGGGGGAAACACCATATATTTT. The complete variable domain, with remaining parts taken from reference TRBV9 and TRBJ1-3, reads DSGVTQTPKHLITATGQRVTLRCSPRSGDLSVYWYQQSLDQGLQFLIQYYNGEERAKGNILERFSAQQFPDLHSELNLSSLELGDSALYFCASSVAGRTGGNTIYFGEGSWLTVV.

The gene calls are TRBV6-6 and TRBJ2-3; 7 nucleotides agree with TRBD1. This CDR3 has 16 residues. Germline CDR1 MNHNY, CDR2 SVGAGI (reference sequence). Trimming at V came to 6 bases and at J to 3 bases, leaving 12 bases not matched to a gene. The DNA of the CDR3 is TGTGCCAGCAGCCCAATCGAAGGGGGCCGGACAGATACGCAGTATTTT. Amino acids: CASSPIEGGRTDTQYF.

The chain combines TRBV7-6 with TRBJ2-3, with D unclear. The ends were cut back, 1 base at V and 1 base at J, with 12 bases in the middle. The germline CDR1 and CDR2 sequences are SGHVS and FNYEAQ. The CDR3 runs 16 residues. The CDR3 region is CASSLGLVVGTDTQYF. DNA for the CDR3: TGTGCCAGCAGCTTAGGGCTAGTTGTGGGCACAGATACGCAGTATTTT. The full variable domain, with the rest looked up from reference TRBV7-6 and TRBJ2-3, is GAGVSQSPRYKVTKRGQDVALRCDPISGHVSLYWYRQALGQGPEFLTYFNYEAQQDKSGLPNDRFSAERPEGSISTLTIQRTEQRDSAMYRCASSLGLVVGTDTQYFGPGTRLTVL.

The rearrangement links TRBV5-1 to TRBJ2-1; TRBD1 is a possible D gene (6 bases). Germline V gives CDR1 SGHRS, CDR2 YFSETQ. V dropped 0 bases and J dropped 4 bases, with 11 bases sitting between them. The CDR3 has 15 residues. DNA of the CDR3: TGCGCCAGCAGCTTGGAGGGGGACCTATACAATGAGCAGTTCTTC. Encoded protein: CASSLEGDLYNEQFF.

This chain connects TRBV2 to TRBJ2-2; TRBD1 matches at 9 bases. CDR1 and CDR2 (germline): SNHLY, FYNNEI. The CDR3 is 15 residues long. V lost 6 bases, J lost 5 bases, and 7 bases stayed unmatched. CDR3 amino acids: CASSRDRVRTGELFF. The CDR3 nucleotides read TGTGCCAGCAGCCGGGACAGGGTACGGACCGGGGAGCTGTTTTTT.

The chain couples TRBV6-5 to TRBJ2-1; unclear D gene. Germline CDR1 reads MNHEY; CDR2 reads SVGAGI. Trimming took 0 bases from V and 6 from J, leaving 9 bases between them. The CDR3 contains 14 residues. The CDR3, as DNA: TGTGCCAGCAGTTACTCCAGACTGGCCAATGAGCAGTTCTTC. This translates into CASSYSRLANEQFF.

The CDR3 sequence: CASKGTAGAADTQYF. The CDR3 bases are TGTGCCAGCAAAGGGACAGCGGGAGCGGCAGATACGCAGTATTTT. The chain has TRBV6-5 and TRBJ2-3; the D gene is possibly TRBD2 (8 bases). CDR1 MNHEY and CDR2 SVGAGI come from the germline V gene. The CDR3 runs to 15 residues. V lost 7 bases to trimming and J lost 4 bases, with 18 bases between them.

CDR3: CASSLELAGSDTQYF. The CDR3 coding sequence is TGTGCCAGCAGCTTGGAACTAGCGGGATCAGATACGCAGTATTTT. The chain employs TRBV5-8 and TRBJ2-3, with 10 bases that match TRBD2. The CDR3 is made up of 15 amino acids. Germline values: CDR1 SGHTS, CDR2 YDEGEE. V lost 0 bases to trimming and J lost 4 bases; unmatched junction nucleotides: 2. Full variable domain (outside the CDR3, taken from reference TRBV5-8 and TRBJ2-3): EAGVTQSPTHLIKTRGQQATLRCSPISGHTSVYWYQQALGLGLQFLLWYDEGEERNRGNFPPRFSGRQFPNYSSELNVNALELEDSALYLCASSLELAGSDTQYFGPGTRLTVL.

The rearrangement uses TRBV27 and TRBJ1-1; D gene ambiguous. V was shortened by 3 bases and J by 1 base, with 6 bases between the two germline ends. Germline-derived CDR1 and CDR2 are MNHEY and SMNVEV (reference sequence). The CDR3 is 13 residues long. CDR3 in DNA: TGTGCCAGCAGTTTTCTCAGGAACACTGAAGCTTTCTTT. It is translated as CASSFLRNTEAFF.

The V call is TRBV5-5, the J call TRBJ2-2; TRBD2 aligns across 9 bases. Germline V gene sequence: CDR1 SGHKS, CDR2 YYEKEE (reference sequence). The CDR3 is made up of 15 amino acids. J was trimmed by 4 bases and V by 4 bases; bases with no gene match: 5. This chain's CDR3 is CASSGGTSSTGELFF. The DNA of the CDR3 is TGTGCCAGCAGCGGGGGGACTAGCAGCACCGGGGAGCTGTTTTTT.

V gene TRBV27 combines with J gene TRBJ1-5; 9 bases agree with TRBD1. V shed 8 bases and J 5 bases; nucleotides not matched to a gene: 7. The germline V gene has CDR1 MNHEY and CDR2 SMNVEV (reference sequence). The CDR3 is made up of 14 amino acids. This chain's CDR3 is CASASGQGHQPQHF. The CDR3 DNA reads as TGTGCCAGCGCGTCGGGACAGGGACATCAGCCCCAGCATTTT.

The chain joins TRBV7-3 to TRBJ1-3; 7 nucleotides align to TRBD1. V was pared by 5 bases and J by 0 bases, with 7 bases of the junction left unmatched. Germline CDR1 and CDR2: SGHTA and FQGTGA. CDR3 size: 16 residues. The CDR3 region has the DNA TGTGCCAGCAGCCAAGGGGGCCCAACCTCTGGAAACACCATATATTTT. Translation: CASSQGGPTSGNTIYF. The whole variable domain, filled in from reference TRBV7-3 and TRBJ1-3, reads GAGVSQTPSNKVTEKGKYVELRCDPISGHTALYWYRQSLGQGPEFLIYFQGTGAADDSGLPNDRFFAVRPEGSVSTLKIQRTERGDSAVYLCASSQGGPTSGNTIYFGEGSWLTVV.

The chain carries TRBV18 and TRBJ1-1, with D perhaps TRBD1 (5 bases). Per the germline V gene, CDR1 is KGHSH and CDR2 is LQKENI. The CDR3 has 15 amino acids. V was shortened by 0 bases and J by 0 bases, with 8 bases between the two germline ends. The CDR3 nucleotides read TGTGCCAGCTCACCACCGGCAGGGATGAACACTGAAGCTTTCTTT. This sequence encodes CASSPPAGMNTEAFF.

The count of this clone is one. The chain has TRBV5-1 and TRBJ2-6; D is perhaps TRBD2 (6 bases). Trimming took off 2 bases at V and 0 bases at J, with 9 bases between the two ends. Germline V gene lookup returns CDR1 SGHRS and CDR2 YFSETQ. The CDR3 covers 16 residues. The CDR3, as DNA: TGCGCCAGCAGCTTCGGCGGGATCTCTGGGGCCAACGTCCTGACTTTC. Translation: CASSFGGISGANVLTF.

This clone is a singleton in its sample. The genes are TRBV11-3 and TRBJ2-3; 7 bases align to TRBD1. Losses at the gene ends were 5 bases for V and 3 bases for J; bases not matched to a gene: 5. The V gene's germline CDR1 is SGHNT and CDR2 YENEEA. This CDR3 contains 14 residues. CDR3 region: CASSKGQETDTQYF. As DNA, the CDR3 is TGTGCCAGCAGCAAAGGACAGGAGACAGATACGCAGTATTTT.

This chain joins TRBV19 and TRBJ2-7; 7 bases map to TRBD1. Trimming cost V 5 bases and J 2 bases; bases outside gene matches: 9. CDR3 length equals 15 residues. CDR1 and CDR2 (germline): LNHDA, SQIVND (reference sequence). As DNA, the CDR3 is TGTGCCAGTAGTGCCCAGACAGGGCAAACCTACGAGCAGTACTTC. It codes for CASSAQTGQTYEQYF. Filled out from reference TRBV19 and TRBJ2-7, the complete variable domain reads DGGITQSPKYLFRKEGQNVTLSCEQNLNHDAMYWYRQDPGQGLRLIYYSQIVNDFQKGDIAEGYSVSREKKESFPLTVTSAQKNPTAFYLCASSAQTGQTYEQYFGPGTRLTVT.

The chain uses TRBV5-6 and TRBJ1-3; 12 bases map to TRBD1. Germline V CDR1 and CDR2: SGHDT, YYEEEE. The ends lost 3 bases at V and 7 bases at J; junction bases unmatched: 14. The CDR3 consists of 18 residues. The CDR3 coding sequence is TGTGCCAGCAGCTGGGGACAGGGGGCCCTGGAGATTTGGAACACCATATATTTT. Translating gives CASSWGQGALEIWNTIYF.

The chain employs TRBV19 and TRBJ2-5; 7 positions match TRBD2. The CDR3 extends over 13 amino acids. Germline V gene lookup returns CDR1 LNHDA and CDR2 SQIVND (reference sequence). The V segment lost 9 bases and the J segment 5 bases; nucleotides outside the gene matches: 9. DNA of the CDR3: TGTGCCAGCGCGGGGGATGTGGGGGAGACCCAGTACTTC. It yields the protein CASAGDVGETQYF.

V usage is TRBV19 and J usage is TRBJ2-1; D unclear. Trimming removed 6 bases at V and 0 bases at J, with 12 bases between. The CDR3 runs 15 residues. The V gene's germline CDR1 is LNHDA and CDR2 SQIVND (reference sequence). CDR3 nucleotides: TGTGCCAGTAGACTCGCGGAGAGCTCCTACAATGAGCAGTTCTTC. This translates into CASRLAESSYNEQFF.

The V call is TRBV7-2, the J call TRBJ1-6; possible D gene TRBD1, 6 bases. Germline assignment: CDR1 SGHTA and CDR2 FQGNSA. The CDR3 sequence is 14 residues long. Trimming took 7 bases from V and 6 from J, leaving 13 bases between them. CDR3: CASNPGHPNSPLHF. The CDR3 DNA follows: TGTGCCAGCAATCCGGGACATCCTAATTCACCCCTCCACTTT.

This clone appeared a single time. This CDR3 is CASSEHRGRSNSPLHF. The DNA for the CDR3 is TGTGCCAGCAGTGAGCACAGGGGTAGGAGTAATTCACCCCTCCACTTT. The J gene is TRBJ1-6, the V gene TRBV6-1; TRBD1 aligns across 7 bases. The germline CDR1 and CDR2 sequences are MNHNS and SASEGT. This CDR3 is 16 amino acids long. The V segment lost 3 bases and the J segment 6 bases; nucleotides outside the gene matches: 8.